The clone carrying this T cell receptor (beta chain) was observed a few times. V was pared by 3 bases and J by 7 bases, with 13 bases between. This CDR3 comprises 15 residues. Germline CDR1 and CDR2: SGHAT and FQNNGV. The data originate from a study of technical replicates of blood from a handful of donors. Profiled with immunoSEQ multiplex PCR; TCRdb holds only in-frame clones, not every one. Among about 62,000 clones listed, over 75% were seen once. The origin of this receptor is a human donor in good health. Some clones in this sample may be carry-over from other donors' samples. The sequencing sample was made of PBMCs. The chain couples TRBV11-2 to TRBJ1-6; D perhaps matches TRBD1 (5 bases). CDR3 protein: CASSLGEGGNSPLHF. CDR3 nucleotide sequence: TGTGCCAGCAGCTTGGGGGAAGGAGGGAATTCACCCCTCCACTTT. Full variable domain (outside the CDR3, taken from reference TRBV11-2 and TRBJ1-6): EAGVAQSPRYKIIEKRQSVAFWCNPISGHATLYWYQQILGQGPKLLIQFQNNGVVDDSQLPKDRFSAERLKGVDSTLKIQPAKLEDSAVYLCASSLGEGGNSPLHFGNGTRLTVT.